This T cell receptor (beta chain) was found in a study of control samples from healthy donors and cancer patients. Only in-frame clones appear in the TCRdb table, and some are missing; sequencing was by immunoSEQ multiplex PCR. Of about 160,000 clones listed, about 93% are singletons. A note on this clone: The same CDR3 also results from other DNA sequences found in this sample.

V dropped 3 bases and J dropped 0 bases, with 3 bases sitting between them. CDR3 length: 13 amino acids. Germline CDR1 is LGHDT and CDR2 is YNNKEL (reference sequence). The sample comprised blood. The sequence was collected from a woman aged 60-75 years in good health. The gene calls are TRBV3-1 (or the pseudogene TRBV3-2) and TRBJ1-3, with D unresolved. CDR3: CASSQGSGNTIYF. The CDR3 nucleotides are TGTGCCAGCAGCCAGGGCTCTGGAAACACCATATATTTT.